This TCR beta chain was retrieved from a study of long-term antiretroviral therapy in people with HIV. CDR1 SQVTM and CDR2 ANQGSEA come from the germline V gene. The CDR3 totals 14 residues. V shed 5 bases and J shed 1 base, with 14 bases lying between them. On this clone: Its antigen is not identified.

Points from the study as a whole: Whichever time point was examined, clones expanded before ART dominated the repertoire. Whereas controls had wider CDR3 length ranges, HIV repertoires had narrower ones.

DNA was extracted from about 1-10 million thawed cryopreserved PBMC. At the survey level, the v3.0 immunoSEQ assay was run. Some clones are missing from TCRdb's copy, which holds only in-frame ones; the method was immunoSEQ multiplex PCR. Of around 20,000 clones in the sample, roughly 80% were seen once. The sequence was obtained from a woman in her twenties or thirties with HIV. The specimen comprised unsorted PBMCs, sampled 0.2 years after starting antiretroviral therapy. V is TRBV29-1 and J is TRBJ1-1, with D possibly matching TRBD1 (6 bases). CDR3 amino acids: CSVTRGGPNTEAFF. The CDR3 DNA is TGCAGCGTTACTCGGGGGGGCCCGAACACTGAAGCTTTCTTT.